What follows are 25 T cell receptor beta chains derived from one specimen sequenced in a study of shared clonotypes between healthy human individuals. Only in-frame clones appear in the TCRdb table, and some are missing; sequencing was by immunoSEQ multiplex PCR. The table shows about 960,000 clones, with around 80% occurring only once. Material: memory CD4+ T cells sorted from blood. Sample subset: CD45RA-negative fraction. The source of these receptors is a man between 18 and 29 years old in good health.

This chain uses TRBV5-1 with TRBJ2-1, with 10 bases aligning to TRBD1. This CDR3 has 16 residues. J was trimmed by 1 base and V by 4 bases; bases with no gene match: 5. Germline V gives CDR1 SGHRS, CDR2 YFSETQ. CDR3 coding DNA: TGCGCCAGCAGCCAAGGGACAGGGGAGTCCTACAATGAGCAGTTCTTC. Protein product: CASSQGTGESYNEQFF.

This chain connects TRBV28 to TRBJ1-1; 8 bases are a match to TRBD1. Trimming cost V 3 bases and J 5 bases; bases outside gene matches: 8. Germline CDR1 and CDR2: MDHEN and SYDVKM. The CDR3 totals 15 residues. The CDR3 here is CASSLSDRGRTEAFF. The DNA of the CDR3 is TGTGCCAGCAGTTTGTCCGACAGGGGTCGAACTGAAGCTTTCTTT.

A remark on this clone: Other DNA sequences in this specimen translate into the identical CDR3. The chain employs TRBV2 and TRBJ2-7; a possible D gene is TRBD1 (6 bases). The CDR3 consists of 13 residues. The germline V and J ends were trimmed by 3 bases and 4 bases, with 10 bases remaining between them. Germline loops: CDR1 SNHLY, CDR2 FYNNEI. The CDR3 DNA reads TGTGCCAGCAGTGATTACAGGGCTTACGAGCAGTACTTC. It is translated as CASSDYRAYEQYF.

The chain employs TRBV2 and TRBJ2-1; either TRBD1 or TRBD2 may fit D (6 bases each). The germline V gene encodes CDR1 SNHLY and CDR2 FYNNEI. Between the trimmed V and J ends, which lost 7 bases and 8 bases, there was a span of 18 bases. The CDR3 length is 14 residues. CDR3: CASTREGGLDEQFF. The CDR3 coding sequence is TGTGCCAGCACCAGAGAGGGGGGTTTGGATGAGCAGTTCTTC.

The gene calls are TRBV5-1 and TRBJ2-1; 10 bases are shared with TRBD2. J lost 10 bases, V lost 4 bases, and 11 bases had no gene match. This CDR3 is 15 amino acids long. Germline CDR1 reads SGHRS; CDR2 reads YFSETQ. Here the CDR3 DNA reads TGCGCCAGCAGCGAAGGACTAGCGGTCCAAGGGGAGCAGTTCTTC. Encoded protein: CASSEGLAVQGEQFF.

V gene TRBV11-2 combines with J gene TRBJ2-3, with 14 nucleotides matching TRBD2. Germline values: CDR1 SGHAT, CDR2 FQNNGV. The CDR3 totals 16 residues. With 5 bases clipped from V and 6 bases from J, the junction kept 7 bases outside the gene matches. In DNA, the CDR3 is TGTGCCAGCAGCCGGGGACTAGCGGGGGAAGGGGATACGCAGTATTTT. Encoded protein: CASSRGLAGEGDTQYF.

To note about this clone: Other nucleotide sequences in the sample specify the same CDR3. Written as DNA, the CDR3 is TGTGCCAGCAGCTTAAGGGGAGATCAGCCCCAGCATTTT. Its protein is CASSLRGDQPQHF. This sequence joins TRBV7-2 and TRBJ1-5; D perhaps matches TRBD1 (5 bases). Germline CDR1 reads SGHTA; CDR2 reads FQGNSA. V lost 2 bases to trimming and J lost 5 bases, with 7 bases between them. The CDR3 loop spans 13 amino acids.

This clone was recorded only once. The V gene is TRBV2, the J gene TRBJ1-1; 12 bases agree with TRBD1. The CDR3 runs 15 residues. With V trimmed by 4 bases and J by 8 bases, 8 bases remained unmatched. Germline V gives CDR1 SNHLY, CDR2 FYNNEI. In DNA, the CDR3 is TGTGCCAGCAGTGCCCCGGGACAGGGGGCTCTAGAAGCTTTCTTT. Translated: CASSAPGQGALEAFF. Full variable domain (rest looked up from reference TRBV2 and TRBJ1-1): EPEVTQTPSHQVTQMGQEVILRCVPISNHLYFYWYRQILGQKVEFLVSFYNNEISEKSEIFDDQFSVERPDGSNFTLKIRSTKLEDSAMYFCASSAPGQGALEAFFGQGTRLTVV.

This clone was observed a single time. V is TRBV28 and J is TRBJ1-2; D perhaps matches TRBD1 (5 bases). V shed 3 bases and J shed 3 bases, with 14 bases lying between them. Germline assignment: CDR1 MDHEN and CDR2 SYDVKM. The CDR3 sequence is 15 residues long. The CDR3 DNA reads as TGTGCCAGCAGTTTGACGGCCAGGGAGGACTATGGCTACACCTTC. Translating it yields CASSLTAREDYGYTF.

This chain connects TRBV7-3 to TRBJ2-7, with a tentative D call TRBD2 (5 bases). The V end lost 3 bases, the J end lost 0 bases, and 12 bases lay between the germline ends. The CDR3 consists of 15 residues. Per the germline V gene, CDR1 is SGHTA and CDR2 is FQGTGA. The CDR3 sequence: CASSFDGTSSYEQYF. Here the CDR3 DNA reads TGTGCCAGCAGCTTCGACGGTACTAGCTCCTACGAGCAGTACTTC. The full variable domain, with the rest looked up from reference TRBV7-3 and TRBJ2-7, is GAGVSQTPSNKVTEKGKYVELRCDPISGHTALYWYRQSLGQGPEFLIYFQGTGAADDSGLPNDRFFAVRPEGSVSTLKIQRTERGDSAVYLCASSFDGTSSYEQYFGPGTRLTVT.

The chain combines TRBV11-2 with TRBJ1-4; D ambiguous. Germline V gene data show CDR1 as SGHAT and CDR2 as FQNNGV. The V gene lost 3 bases and the J gene lost 8 bases, with 7 bases spanning the gap. The CDR3 runs 12 residues. CDR3 coding DNA: TGTGCCAGCAGCTTTGTGGGAGAAAAACTGTTTTTT. Protein sequence: CASSFVGEKLFF.

V and J are TRBV12-5 and TRBJ2-3; D remains unclear. Per germline, CDR1 LGHNT and CDR2 FRNRAP. The CDR3 is 12 amino acids. V dropped 6 bases and J dropped 6 bases, with 10 bases sitting between them. The CDR3 nucleotides are TGTGCTAGTGGCCAAGACTGGGATACGCAGTATTTT. Its protein is CASGQDWDTQYF.

V and J are TRBV27 and TRBJ2-6, with no clear D. Germline assignment: CDR1 MNHEY and CDR2 SMNVEV (reference sequence). The CDR3 sequence is 15 residues long. Trimming took off 5 bases at V and 0 bases at J, with 8 bases between the two ends. CDR3 in amino acids: CASSPGSSGANVLTF. CDR3 DNA: TGTGCCAGCAGTCCCGGTTCCTCTGGGGCCAACGTCCTGACTTTC.

This clone was recorded once. V usage is TRBV7-2 and J usage is TRBJ1-1, with D hard to call. The CDR3 covers 13 residues. CDR1 and CDR2 from the germline V gene are SGHTA and FQGNSA. V was pared by 5 bases and J by 1 base, with 8 bases between. The CDR3 region has the DNA TGTGCCAGCAGCCAGATTACGAACACTGAAGCTTTCTTT. Encoded protein: CASSQITNTEAFF.

The V gene is TRBV9, the J gene TRBJ2-1, with a weak D call TRBD2 (5 bases). V was cut by 2 bases and J by 8 bases, with 17 bases left in between. Germline values: CDR1 SGDLS, CDR2 YYNGEE. This CDR3 has 15 amino acids. The CDR3 loop reads CASSVRRWGSDEQFF. The CDR3 region has the DNA TGTGCCAGCAGCGTTCGCCGTTGGGGTAGCGATGAGCAGTTCTTC. The full variable domain, with the rest looked up from reference TRBV9 and TRBJ2-1, is DSGVTQTPKHLITATGQRVTLRCSPRSGDLSVYWYQQSLDQGLQFLIQYYNGEERAKGNILERFSAQQFPDLHSELNLSSLELGDSALYFCASSVRRWGSDEQFFGPGTRLTVL.

This clone appeared once. This specimen includes other DNA sequences encoding the same CDR3. The chain links TRBV7-2 to TRBJ2-3; 7 bases agree with TRBD2. Germline V gene sequence: CDR1 SGHTA, CDR2 FQGNSA. CDR3 size: 15 residues. V was pared by 1 base and J by 6 bases, with 7 bases of the junction left unmatched. In DNA form, the CDR3 reads TGTGCCAGCAGCTTAGGAGGGCGGGAGCGGGATACGCAGTATTTT. Translation: CASSLGGRERDTQYF.

The chain uses TRBV6-1 and TRBJ1-5; D is unclear. The CDR3 consists of 14 residues. V was clipped by 2 bases and J by 7 bases, with 12 bases between them. Germline CDR1 reads MNHNS; CDR2 reads SASEGT. The CDR3 protein is CASSEQTGGQPQHF. CDR3 bases: TGTGCCAGCAGTGAACAAACCGGAGGACAGCCCCAGCATTTT.

The V and J genes are TRBV2 and TRBJ2-5, with D possibly called TRBD1 or TRBD2 (5 bases each). The CDR3 loop spans 12 amino acids. Germline loops: CDR1 SNHLY, CDR2 FYNNEI. Trimming removed 6 bases at V and 5 bases at J, with 10 bases between. CDR3 sequence reads: CASRLGTETQYF. The CDR3 DNA is TGTGCCAGCAGGCTGGGGACGGAGACCCAGTACTTC.

This clone was counted once. This rearrangement joins TRBV5-5 to TRBJ2-7; 9 nucleotides agree with TRBD2. CDR3 size: 16 residues. V shed 2 bases, J shed 6 bases, and the junction held 12 bases outside the gene matches. The germline V gene encodes CDR1 SGHKS and CDR2 YYEKEE (reference sequence). The CDR3 spells CASSLNPGLAFREQYF. The CDR3 nucleotides read TGTGCCAGCAGCTTAAATCCGGGACTAGCTTTTCGCGAGCAGTACTTC.

The chain employs TRBV9 and TRBJ2-7, with TRBD2 matching 14 bases. The trim removed 3 bases at V and 6 bases at J, leaving 2 bases unmatched. CDR3 length equals 14 residues. Germline loops: CDR1 SGDLS, CDR2 YYNGEE. The CDR3 nucleotides are TGTGCCAGCAGCGCGGGACTAGCGGGAGCCGAGCAGTACTTC. Its protein product is CASSAGLAGAEQYF.

The chain recombines TRBV5-6 with TRBJ1-1; D is perhaps TRBD1 (6 bases). V lost 4 bases, J lost 4 bases, and 14 bases lay in between. Germline CDR1 SGHDT, CDR2 YYEEEE. The CDR3 is 14 residues long. CDR3 nucleotides: TGTGCCAGCAGCCAGAGGGGGGTTGGCACTGAAGCTTTCTTT. Translation: CASSQRGVGTEAFF.

This clone was detected many times. V usage is TRBV10-3 and J usage is TRBJ2-5; D assignment may be TRBD1 or TRBD2 (5 bases each). The CDR3 covers 14 residues. Germline-derived CDR1 and CDR2 are ENHRY and SYGVKD. Trimming took 10 bases from V and 4 from J, leaving 19 bases between them. CDR3 region: CATNPRGLGETQYF. CDR3 sequence (DNA): TGTGCCACCAACCCCCGGGGCCTGGGAGAGACCCAGTACTTC.

V usage is TRBV5-1 and J usage is TRBJ1-1; the D gene is possibly TRBD1 (5 bases). The V gene lost 2 bases and the J gene lost 1 base, with 15 bases spanning the gap. The CDR3 is 16 amino acids. Germline values: CDR1 SGHRS, CDR2 YFSETQ. This CDR3 is CASSFGEGYRNTEAFF. The CDR3 nucleotides are TGCGCCAGCAGCTTCGGGGAGGGGTATAGGAACACTGAAGCTTTCTTT.

This chain uses TRBV6-1 with TRBJ2-1; D might be TRBD2 (5 bases). CDR3 size: 15 residues. In germline, CDR1 is MNHNS, CDR2 SASEGT. V lost 2 bases and J 0 bases, leaving 8 bases between the germline ends. The CDR3, as DNA: TGTGCCAGCAGTGAAAGCGGAATCTCCTACAATGAGCAGTTCTTC. Translation: CASSESGISYNEQFF.

The chain couples TRBV10-3 to TRBJ1-3, with a tentative D call TRBD1 (5 bases). The V end was cut by 10 bases, the J end by 0 bases, with 10 bases between. The CDR3 totals 13 residues. Germline CDR1 and CDR2: ENHRY and SYGVKD. In DNA, the CDR3 is TGTGCCAACCGACAGAGCTCTGGAAACACCATATATTTT. This codes for CANRQSSGNTIYF.